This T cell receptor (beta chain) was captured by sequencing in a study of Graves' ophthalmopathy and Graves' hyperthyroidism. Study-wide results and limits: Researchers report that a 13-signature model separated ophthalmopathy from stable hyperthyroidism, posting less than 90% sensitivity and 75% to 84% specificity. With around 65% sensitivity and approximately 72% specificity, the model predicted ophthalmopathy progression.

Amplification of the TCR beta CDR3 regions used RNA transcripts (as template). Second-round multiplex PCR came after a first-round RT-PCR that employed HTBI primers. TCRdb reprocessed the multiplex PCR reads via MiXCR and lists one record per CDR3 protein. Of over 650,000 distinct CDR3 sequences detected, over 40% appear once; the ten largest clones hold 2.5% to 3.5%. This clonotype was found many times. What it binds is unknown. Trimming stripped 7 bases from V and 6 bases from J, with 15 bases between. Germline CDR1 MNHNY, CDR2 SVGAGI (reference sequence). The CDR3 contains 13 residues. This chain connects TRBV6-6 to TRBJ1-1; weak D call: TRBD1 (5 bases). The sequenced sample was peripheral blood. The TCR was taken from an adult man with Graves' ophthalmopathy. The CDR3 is CASTNSRGPEAFF. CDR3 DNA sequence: TGTGCCAGCACCAATTCTCGGGGACCTGAAGCTTTCTTT.